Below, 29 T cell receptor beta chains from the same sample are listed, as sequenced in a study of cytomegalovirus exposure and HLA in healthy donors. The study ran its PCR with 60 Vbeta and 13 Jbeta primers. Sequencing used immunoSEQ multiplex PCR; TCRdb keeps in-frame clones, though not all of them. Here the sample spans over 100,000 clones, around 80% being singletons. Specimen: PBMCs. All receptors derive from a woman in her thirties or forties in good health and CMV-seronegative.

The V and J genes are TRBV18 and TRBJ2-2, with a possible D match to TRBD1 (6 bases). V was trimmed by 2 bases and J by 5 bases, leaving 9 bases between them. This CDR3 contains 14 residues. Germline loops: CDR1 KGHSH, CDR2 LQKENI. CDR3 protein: CASSPGQITGELFF. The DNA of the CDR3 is TGTGCCAGCTCACCAGGACAGATTACCGGGGAGCTGTTTTTT.

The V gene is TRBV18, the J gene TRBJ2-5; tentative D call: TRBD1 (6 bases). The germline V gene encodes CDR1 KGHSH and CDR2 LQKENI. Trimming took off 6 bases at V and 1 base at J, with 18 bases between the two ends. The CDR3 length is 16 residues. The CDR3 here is CASSQDTGLTQETQYF. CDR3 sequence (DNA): TGTGCCAGCTCCCAAGACACAGGGTTAACCCAAGAGACCCAGTACTTC.

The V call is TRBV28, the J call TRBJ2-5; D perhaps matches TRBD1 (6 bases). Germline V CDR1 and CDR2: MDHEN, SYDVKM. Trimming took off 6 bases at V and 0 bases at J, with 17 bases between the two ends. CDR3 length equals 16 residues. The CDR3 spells CASSLPPTGNQETQYF. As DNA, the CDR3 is TGTGCCAGCAGCTTACCCCCTACAGGGAACCAAGAGACCCAGTACTTC.

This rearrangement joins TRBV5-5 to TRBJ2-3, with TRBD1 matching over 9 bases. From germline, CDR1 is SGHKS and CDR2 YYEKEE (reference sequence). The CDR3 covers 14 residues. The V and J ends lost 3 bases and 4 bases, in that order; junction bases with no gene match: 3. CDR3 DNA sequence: TGTGCCAGCAGCTCCGGGACAGGGTCAGATACGCAGTATTTT. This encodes CASSSGTGSDTQYF. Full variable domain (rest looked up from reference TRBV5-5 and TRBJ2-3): DAGVTQSPTHLIKTRGQQVTLRCSPISGHKSVSWYQQVLGQGPQFIFQYYEKEERGRGNFPDRFSARQFPNYSSELNVNALLLGDSALYLCASSSGTGSDTQYFGPGTRLTVL.

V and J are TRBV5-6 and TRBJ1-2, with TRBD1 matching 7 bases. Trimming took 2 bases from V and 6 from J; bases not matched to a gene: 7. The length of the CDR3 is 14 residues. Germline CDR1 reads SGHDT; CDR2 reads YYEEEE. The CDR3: CASSLMTGYHGYTF. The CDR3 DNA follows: TGTGCCAGCAGCTTAATGACAGGGTATCATGGCTACACCTTC.

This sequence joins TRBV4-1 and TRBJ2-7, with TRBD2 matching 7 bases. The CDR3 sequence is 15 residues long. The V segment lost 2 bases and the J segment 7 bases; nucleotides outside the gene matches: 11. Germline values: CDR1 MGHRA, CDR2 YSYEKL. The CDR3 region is CASSQTGGSDREQYF. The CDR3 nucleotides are TGCGCCAGCAGCCAAACCGGCGGGAGTGATAGAGAGCAGTACTTC.

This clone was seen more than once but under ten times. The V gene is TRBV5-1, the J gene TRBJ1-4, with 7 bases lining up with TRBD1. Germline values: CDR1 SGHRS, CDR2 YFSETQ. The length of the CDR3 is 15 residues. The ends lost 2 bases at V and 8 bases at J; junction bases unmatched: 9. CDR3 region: CASSFTDRADEKLFF. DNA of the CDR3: TGCGCCAGCAGCTTCACCGACAGGGCAGACGAAAAACTGTTTTTT.

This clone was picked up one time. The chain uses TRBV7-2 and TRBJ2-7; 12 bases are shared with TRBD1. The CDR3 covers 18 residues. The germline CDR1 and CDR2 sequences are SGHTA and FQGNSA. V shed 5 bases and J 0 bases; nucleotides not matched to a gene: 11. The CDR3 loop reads CASSRIRDRGRSSYEQYF. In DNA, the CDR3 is TGTGCCAGCAGCCGAATACGGGACAGGGGGCGAAGCTCCTACGAGCAGTACTTC.

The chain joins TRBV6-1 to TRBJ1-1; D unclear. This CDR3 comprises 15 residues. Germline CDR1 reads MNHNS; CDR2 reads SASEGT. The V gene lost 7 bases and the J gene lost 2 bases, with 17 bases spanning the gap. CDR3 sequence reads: CASKLETTINTEAFF. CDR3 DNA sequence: TGTGCCAGCAAGTTGGAGACCACTATAAACACTGAAGCTTTCTTT.

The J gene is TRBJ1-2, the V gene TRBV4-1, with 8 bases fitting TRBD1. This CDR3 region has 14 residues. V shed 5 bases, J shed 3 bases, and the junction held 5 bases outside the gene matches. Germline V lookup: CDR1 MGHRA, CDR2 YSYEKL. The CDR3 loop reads CASSYLTGDYGYTF. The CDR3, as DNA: TGCGCCAGCAGCTATTTGACAGGGGACTATGGCTACACCTTC.

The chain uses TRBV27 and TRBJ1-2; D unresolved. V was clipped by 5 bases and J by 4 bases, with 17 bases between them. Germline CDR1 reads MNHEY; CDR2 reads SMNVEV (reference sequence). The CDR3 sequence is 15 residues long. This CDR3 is CASSPGLPQLYGYTF. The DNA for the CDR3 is TGTGCCAGCAGTCCCGGACTCCCTCAGCTCTATGGCTACACCTTC.

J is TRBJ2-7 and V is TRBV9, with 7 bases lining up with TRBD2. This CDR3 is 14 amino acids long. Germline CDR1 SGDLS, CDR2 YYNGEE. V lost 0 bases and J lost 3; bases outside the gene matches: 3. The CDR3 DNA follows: TGTGCCAGCAGCGTAGCTACGGGAGGCTACGAGCAGTACTTC. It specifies CASSVATGGYEQYF.

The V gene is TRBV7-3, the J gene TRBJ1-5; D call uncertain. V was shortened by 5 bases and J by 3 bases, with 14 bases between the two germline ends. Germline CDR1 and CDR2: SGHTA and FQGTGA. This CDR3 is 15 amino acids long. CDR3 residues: CASSHAGEANQPQHF. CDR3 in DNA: TGTGCCAGCAGCCACGCCGGGGAGGCCAATCAGCCCCAGCATTTT.

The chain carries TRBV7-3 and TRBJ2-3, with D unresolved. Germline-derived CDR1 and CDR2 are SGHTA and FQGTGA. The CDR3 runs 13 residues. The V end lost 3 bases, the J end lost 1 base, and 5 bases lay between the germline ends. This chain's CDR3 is CASSLARTDTQYF. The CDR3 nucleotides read TGTGCCAGCAGCTTGGCCCGCACAGATACGCAGTATTTT.

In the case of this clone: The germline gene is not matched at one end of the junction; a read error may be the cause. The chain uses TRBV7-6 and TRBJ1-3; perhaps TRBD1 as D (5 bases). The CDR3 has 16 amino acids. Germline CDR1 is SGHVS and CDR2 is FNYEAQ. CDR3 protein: CASSLAQTATGNTVYF. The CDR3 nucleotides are TGTGCCAGCAGCTTAGCCCAGACAGCTACTGGAAACACCGTATATTTT.

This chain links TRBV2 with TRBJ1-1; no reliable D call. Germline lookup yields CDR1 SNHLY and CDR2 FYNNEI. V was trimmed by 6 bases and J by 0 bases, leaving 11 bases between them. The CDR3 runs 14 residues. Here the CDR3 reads CASSLGHMNTEAFF. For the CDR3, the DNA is TGTGCCAGCAGCTTGGGCCACATGAACACTGAAGCTTTCTTT.

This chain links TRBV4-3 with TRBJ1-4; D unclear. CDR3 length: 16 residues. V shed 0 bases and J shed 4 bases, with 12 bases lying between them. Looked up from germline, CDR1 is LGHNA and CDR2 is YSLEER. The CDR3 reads CASSQDLEARNEKLFF. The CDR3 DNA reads TGCGCCAGCAGCCAAGACTTGGAGGCACGTAATGAAAAACTGTTTTTT.

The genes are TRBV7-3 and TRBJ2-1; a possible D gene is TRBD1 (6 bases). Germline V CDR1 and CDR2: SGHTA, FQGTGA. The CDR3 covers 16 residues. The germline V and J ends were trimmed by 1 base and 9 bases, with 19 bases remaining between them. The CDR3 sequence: CASSLMTGAGIGEQFF. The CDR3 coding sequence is TGTGCCAGCAGCTTAATGACAGGTGCAGGCATCGGTGAGCAGTTCTTC.

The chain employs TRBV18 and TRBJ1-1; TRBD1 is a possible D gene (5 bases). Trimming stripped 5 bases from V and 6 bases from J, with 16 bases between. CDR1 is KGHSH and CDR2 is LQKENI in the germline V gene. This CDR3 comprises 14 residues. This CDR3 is CASSEYLRVPEAFF. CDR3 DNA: TGTGCCAGCTCAGAGTACCTCAGGGTACCTGAAGCTTTCTTT.

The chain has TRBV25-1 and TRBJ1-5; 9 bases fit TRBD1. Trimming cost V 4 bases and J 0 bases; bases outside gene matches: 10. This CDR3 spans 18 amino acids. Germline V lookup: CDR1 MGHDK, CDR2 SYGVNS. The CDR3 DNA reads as TGTGCCAGCAGTGCCGGGACAGGGAGGCTACATAGCAATCAGCCCCAGCATTTT. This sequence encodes CASSAGTGRLHSNQPQHF.

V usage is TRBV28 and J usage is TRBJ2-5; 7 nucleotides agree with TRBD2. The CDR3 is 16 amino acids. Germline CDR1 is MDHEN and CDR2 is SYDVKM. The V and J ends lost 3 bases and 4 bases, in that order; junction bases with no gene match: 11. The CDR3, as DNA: TGTGCCAGCAGTTTTCTGGGGGAGGGCCCTCTAGAGACCCAGTACTTC. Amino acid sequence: CASSFLGEGPLETQYF. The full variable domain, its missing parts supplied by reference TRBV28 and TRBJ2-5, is DVKVTQSSRYLVKRTGEKVFLECVQDMDHENMFWYRQDPGLGLRLIYFSYDVKMKEKGDIPEGYSVSREKKERFSLILESASTNQTSMYLCASSFLGEGPLETQYFGPGTRLLVL.

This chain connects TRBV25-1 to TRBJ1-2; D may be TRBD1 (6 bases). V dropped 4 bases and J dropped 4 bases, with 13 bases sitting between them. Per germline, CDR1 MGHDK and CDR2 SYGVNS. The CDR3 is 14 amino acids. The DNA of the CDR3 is TGTGCCAGCAGTGGAAACAGGGAGCTCTATGGCTACACCTTC. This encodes CASSGNRELYGYTF.

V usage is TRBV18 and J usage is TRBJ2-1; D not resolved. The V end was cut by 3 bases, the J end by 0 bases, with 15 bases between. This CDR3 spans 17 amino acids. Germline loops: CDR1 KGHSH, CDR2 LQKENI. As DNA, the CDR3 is TGTGCCAGCTCACCCCCAACTCTAAGAAGCTCCTACAATGAGCAGTTCTTC. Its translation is CASSPPTLRSSYNEQFF. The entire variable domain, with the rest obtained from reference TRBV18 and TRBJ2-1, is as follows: NAGVMQNPRHLVRRRGQEARLRCSPMKGHSHVYWYRQLPEEGLKFMVYLQKENIIDESGMPKERFSAEFPKEGPSILRIQQVVRGDSAAYFCASSPPTLRSSYNEQFFGPGTRLTVL.

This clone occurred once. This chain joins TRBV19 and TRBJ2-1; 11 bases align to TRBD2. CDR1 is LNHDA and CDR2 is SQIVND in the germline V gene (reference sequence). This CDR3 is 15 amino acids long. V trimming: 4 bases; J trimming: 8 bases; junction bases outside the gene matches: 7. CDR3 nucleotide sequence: TGTGCCAGTAGTACACTAGCGGGAGAAATCCATGAGCAGTTCTTC. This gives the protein CASSTLAGEIHEQFF.

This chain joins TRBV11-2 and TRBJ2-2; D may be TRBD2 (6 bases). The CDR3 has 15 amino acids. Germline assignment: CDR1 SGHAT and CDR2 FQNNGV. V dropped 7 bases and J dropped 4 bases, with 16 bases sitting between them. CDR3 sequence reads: CASTLGWEATGELFF. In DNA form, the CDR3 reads TGTGCCAGCACCCTCGGATGGGAGGCCACCGGGGAGCTGTTTTTT.

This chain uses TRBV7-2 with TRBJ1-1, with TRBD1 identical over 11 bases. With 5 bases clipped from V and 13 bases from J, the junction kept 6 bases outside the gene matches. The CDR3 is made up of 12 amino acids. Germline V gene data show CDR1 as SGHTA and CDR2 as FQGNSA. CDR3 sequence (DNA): TGTGCCAGCAGCAACATGGGACAGGGGGATTTCTTT. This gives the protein CASSNMGQGDFF. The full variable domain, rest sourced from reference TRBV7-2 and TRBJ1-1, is GAGVSQSPSNKVTEKGKDVELRCDPISGHTALYWYRQSLGQGLEFLIYFQGNSAPDKSGLPSDRFSAERTGGSVSTLTIQRTQQEDSAVYLCASSNMGQGDFFGQGTRLTVV.

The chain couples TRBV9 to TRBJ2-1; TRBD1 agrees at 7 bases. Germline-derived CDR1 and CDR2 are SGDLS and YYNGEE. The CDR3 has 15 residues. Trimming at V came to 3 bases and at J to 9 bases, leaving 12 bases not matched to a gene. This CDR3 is CASSASGQSIIEQFF. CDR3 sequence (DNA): TGTGCCAGCAGCGCATCGGGACAGTCAATAATTGAGCAGTTCTTC.

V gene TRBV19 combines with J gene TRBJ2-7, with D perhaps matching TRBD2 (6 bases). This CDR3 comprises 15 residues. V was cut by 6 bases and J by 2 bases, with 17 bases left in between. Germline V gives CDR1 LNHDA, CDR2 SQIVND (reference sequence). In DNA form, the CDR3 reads TGTGCCAGTAGGCGGGGAGGCGGGGCGGCCTACGAGCAGTACTTC. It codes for CASRRGGGAAYEQYF.

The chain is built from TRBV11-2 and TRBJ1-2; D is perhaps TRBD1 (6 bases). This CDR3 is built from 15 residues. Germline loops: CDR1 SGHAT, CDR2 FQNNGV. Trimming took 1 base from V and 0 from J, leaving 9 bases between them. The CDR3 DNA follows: TGTGCCAGCAGCTTAGTCGGACAGACTAACTATGGCTACACCTTC. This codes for CASSLVGQTNYGYTF.